The 20 T cell receptor beta chains in this list originate from one sample, sequenced in a study of shared clonotypes between healthy human individuals. Assay used: immunoSEQ multiplex PCR; TCRdb lists only in-frame clones, some missing. The top ten clones hold about 25% of a sample with roughly 890,000 clones, 80% to 95% of them seen once. Terminally differentiated effector memory CD45RA+ cells were left out of the naive CD8 fraction, which was CD45RO-negative and positively selected for CCR7. The sequenced sample consisted of naive CD8+ T cells sorted from blood. All receptors come from a man between 25 and 39 years old in good health.

The chain links TRBV10-3 to TRBJ1-5; D might be TRBD1 (5 bases). V gave up 6 bases and J gave up 1 base, with 10 bases separating them. CDR1 and CDR2 (germline): ENHRY, SYGVKD. This CDR3 comprises 14 residues. CDR3: CAISRDVSNQPQHF. CDR3 in DNA: TGTGCCATCAGCCGGGACGTAAGCAATCAGCCCCAGCATTTT.

The J gene is TRBJ2-7, the V gene TRBV28, with 9 bases fitting TRBD1. The CDR3 is 15 residues long. Germline V gene lookup returns CDR1 MDHEN and CDR2 SYDVKM. With 6 bases clipped from V and 2 bases from J, the junction kept 8 bases outside the gene matches. The CDR3 here is CASRYPGQGAYEQYF. CDR3 DNA sequence: TGTGCCAGCAGATATCCGGGACAGGGCGCCTACGAGCAGTACTTC. Filled out from reference TRBV28 and TRBJ2-7, the complete variable domain reads DVKVTQSSRYLVKRTGEKVFLECVQDMDHENMFWYRQDPGLGLRLIYFSYDVKMKEKGDIPEGYSVSREKKERFSLILESASTNQTSMYLCASRYPGQGAYEQYFGPGTRLTVT.

The CDR3 region is CASSSTGVLGELFF. The CDR3 DNA follows: TGTGCCAGCAGCTCGACAGGGGTATTGGGGGAGCTGTTTTTT. The chain combines TRBV5-4 with TRBJ2-2, with 8 positions matching TRBD1. J gave up 8 bases and V 3 bases, and 6 bases lay outside the gene matches. In germline, CDR1 is SGHNT, CDR2 YYREEE (reference sequence). The CDR3 has 14 residues.

Points on this clone: In the same sample, other DNA sequences code for this CDR3. The V and J genes are TRBV2 and TRBJ1-1, with D hard to call. V was cut by 7 bases and J by 8 bases, with 2 bases left in between. Per germline, CDR1 SNHLY and CDR2 FYNNEI. CDR3 length equals 8 residues. CDR3 region: CASTEAFF. The CDR3 bases are TGTGCCAGCACAGAAGCTTTCTTT. Supplemented by reference TRBV2 and TRBJ1-1, the full variable domain reads EPEVTQTPSHQVTQMGQEVILRCVPISNHLYFYWYRQILGQKVEFLVSFYNNEISEKSEIFDDQFSVERPDGSNFTLKIRSTKLEDSAMYFCASTEAFFGQGTRLTVV.

The chain couples TRBV28 to TRBJ2-7; D not resolved. The CDR3 length is 14 residues. Trimming removed 8 bases from V and 0 bases from J, with 14 bases in between. CDR1 and CDR2 (germline): MDHEN, SYDVKM. The CDR3 here is CASDPGHSSYEQYF. DNA for the CDR3: TGTGCCAGCGACCCCGGCCATAGCTCCTACGAGCAGTACTTC. The full variable domain, its missing parts supplied by reference TRBV28 and TRBJ2-7, is DVKVTQSSRYLVKRTGEKVFLECVQDMDHENMFWYRQDPGLGLRLIYFSYDVKMKEKGDIPEGYSVSREKKERFSLILESASTNQTSMYLCASDPGHSSYEQYFGPGTRLTVT.

Here the CDR3 DNA reads TGTGCCTCCGAACTAGCGGGGAAATACAATGAGCAGTTCTTC. Protein sequence: CASELAGKYNEQFF. The chain links TRBV30 to TRBJ2-1; 10 nucleotides line up with TRBD2. CDR1 is GTSNPN and CDR2 is SVGIG in the germline V gene (reference sequence). This CDR3 comprises 14 residues. After removal of 7 bases from V and 4 bases from J, the junction contained 7 bases not matched to a gene.

The chain uses TRBV5-6 and TRBJ2-1; D gene ambiguous. Trimming shortened V by 0 bases and J by 7 bases, and 11 bases separated the two germline ends. Germline loops: CDR1 SGHDT, CDR2 YYEEEE. The CDR3 is 14 amino acids. The CDR3 DNA follows: TGTGCCAGCAGCTTGGTAGACGGAAAAAATGAGCAGTTCTTC. Protein product: CASSLVDGKNEQFF.

This clone was detected a few times. CDR3 coding DNA: TGTGCCAGCAGCCTACGGTCTGGTGGCGATCAGCCCCAGCATTTT. Its translation: CASSLRSGGDQPQHF. The V gene is TRBV6-5, the J gene TRBJ1-5, with unresolved D. This CDR3 contains 15 residues. Germline-derived CDR1 and CDR2 are MNHEY and SVGAGI. Deletions cut 6 bases from V and 5 bases from J, with 17 bases between.

The chain couples TRBV6-4 to TRBJ2-7, with D unresolved. CDR1 is MRHNA and CDR2 is SNTAGT in the germline V gene. Trimming shortened V by 4 bases and J by 5 bases, and 9 bases separated the two germline ends. This CDR3 has 12 amino acids. CDR3 region: CASSGKIHEQYF. The CDR3 DNA sequence: TGTGCCAGCAGTGGAAAGATCCACGAGCAGTACTTC.

The chain joins TRBV6-5 to TRBJ2-2, with TRBD1 identical over 8 bases. V trimming: 6 bases; J trimming: 4 bases; junction bases outside the gene matches: 4. Germline values: CDR1 MNHEY, CDR2 SVGAGI. The CDR3 runs 14 residues. CDR3 loop: CASSRGRSTGELFF. Here the CDR3 DNA reads TGTGCCAGCAGCAGGGGGCGGTCCACCGGGGAGCTGTTTTTT.

The gene calls are TRBV7-6 and TRBJ2-2; D gene unclear. The V and J ends lost 3 bases and 5 bases respectively, with 7 bases between them. The length of the CDR3 is 13 residues. Germline CDR1 SGHVS, CDR2 FNYEAQ. DNA for the CDR3: TGTGCCAGCAGCTTCCCCCAAACCGGGGAGCTGTTTTTT. Translation gives CASSFPQTGELFF.

V gene TRBV29-1 combines with J gene TRBJ2-5, with a tentative D call TRBD2 (6 bases). Germline CDR1 reads SQVTM; CDR2 reads ANQGSEA. The V end was cut by 7 bases, the J end by 4 bases, with 16 bases between. The CDR3 covers 13 residues. CDR3 nucleotide sequence: TGCAGCGCCGTTGGGCTAGCGATAGAGACCCAGTACTTC. Translation: CSAVGLAIETQYF.

The chain uses TRBV9 and TRBJ2-3; D perhaps matches TRBD2 (5 bases). The CDR3 has 13 residues. Trimming took 3 bases from V and 3 from J, leaving 8 bases between them. Germline lookup yields CDR1 SGDLS and CDR2 YYNGEE. The CDR3: CASSGRLTDTQYF. In nucleotides, the CDR3 is TGTGCCAGCAGCGGCCGACTAACAGATACGCAGTATTTT.

This sequence joins TRBV27 and TRBJ2-6; D tentatively reads TRBD1 or TRBD2 (5 bases each). Germline CDR1 and CDR2: MNHEY and SMNVEV (reference sequence). The ends were cut back, 0 bases at V and 1 base at J, with 19 bases in the middle. The CDR3 consists of 20 residues. CDR3 loop: CASSLSSGTSFWSGANVLTF. The DNA for the CDR3 is TGTGCCAGCAGTTTATCGTCAGGGACGAGTTTCTGGTCTGGGGCCAACGTCCTGACTTTC. Supplemented by reference TRBV27 and TRBJ2-6, the full variable domain reads EAQVTQNPRYLITVTGKKLTVTCSQNMNHEYMSWYRQDPGLGLRQIYYSMNVEVTDKGDVPEGYKVSRKEKRNFPLILESPSPNQTSLYFCASSLSSGTSFWSGANVLTFGAGSRLTVL.

The chain combines TRBV7-8 with TRBJ2-3; 11 bases agree with TRBD2. Per germline, CDR1 SGHVS and CDR2 FQNEAQ. V shed 3 bases, J shed 1 base, and the junction held 6 bases outside the gene matches. The CDR3 length is 17 residues. CDR3: CASSFYGLAGGTDTQYF. The DNA of the CDR3 is TGTGCCAGCAGCTTTTACGGACTAGCGGGTGGCACAGATACGCAGTATTTT.

This clone was observed a single time. The CDR3 region is CASSQDEGGANTGELFF. In DNA form, the CDR3 reads TGTGCCAGCAGCCAAGACGAGGGAGGGGCAAACACCGGGGAGCTGTTTTTT. V and J are TRBV4-2 and TRBJ2-2, with TRBD2 matching over 7 bases. Germline values: CDR1 LGHNA, CDR2 YNFKEQ. Germline trimming cut 0 bases from V and 2 bases from J; bases unmatched to any gene: 6. There are 17 residues in the CDR3.

This clone was observed once. The chain has TRBV7-9 and TRBJ2-2; 10 nucleotides align to TRBD2. This CDR3 spans 16 amino acids. After removal of 4 bases from V and 6 bases from J, the junction contained 8 bases not matched to a gene. Germline V gene lookup returns CDR1 SEHNR and CDR2 FQNEAQ (reference sequence). The CDR3 DNA sequence: TGTGCCAGCAGCTCTCCAGCGGGAGGGGTAGCCGGGGAGCTGTTTTTT. Protein: CASSSPAGGVAGELFF.

This clone came up once. V and J are TRBV29-1 and TRBJ2-1; 11 bases are shared with TRBD1. The CDR3 runs to 14 residues. V trimming: 5 bases; J trimming: 9 bases; junction bases outside the gene matches: 9. Germline V gives CDR1 SQVTM, CDR2 ANQGSEA. CDR3 residues: CSVLTGTGGLEQFF. For the CDR3, the DNA is TGCAGCGTTCTCACTGGGACAGGGGGACTTGAGCAGTTCTTC.

This sequence joins TRBV10-1 and TRBJ2-7, with 9 bases fitting TRBD1. The CDR3 runs 15 residues. V was pared by 3 bases and J by 4 bases, with 7 bases of the junction left unmatched. Per germline, CDR1 WNHNN and CDR2 SYGVQD (reference sequence). CDR3 in amino acids: CASSDLDRGVYEQYF. CDR3 coding DNA: TGCGCCAGCAGTGATTTGGACAGGGGAGTTTACGAGCAGTACTTC.

The chain links TRBV27 to TRBJ2-7, with D possibly TRBD1 on 6 matching bases. This CDR3 spans 15 amino acids. Germline values: CDR1 MNHEY, CDR2 SMNVEV (reference sequence). Trimming stripped 2 bases from V and 3 bases from J, with 14 bases between. The CDR3 region has the DNA TGTGCCAGCAGTTTAGGTCAGGGGTTAAGCTACGAGCAGTACTTC. This gives the protein CASSLGQGLSYEQYF.